The TCR beta chain under discussion was sequenced for a study of T-cell reconstitution after alpha-beta-depleted transplantation in children. Study-wide results and limits: About two months after transplant, alpha-beta T cells reportedly came from several hundred expanded graft clones. The high TCRbeta diversity at day 60 in some patients came from surviving recipient T cells and thymic progenitors.

Construction of the TCRbeta library involved unique molecular identifiers. TCRdb called the PCR reads again in MiXCR, with one record for every CDR3 protein. The profile covers about 600,000 distinct CDR3 sequences, with 10% to 15% appearing a single time and roughly 2.3% taken by the ten largest. This clonotype came up many times. Antigen: not known. This sequence originates from a male patient younger than 18 who had a stem cell transplant for acute myeloid leukemia, so the T cells may come from the graft donor. Sequencing used PBMCs, mostly from graft donor cells, obtained 360 days after TCRalphabeta/CD19-depleted stem cell transplant.

The CDR3 sequence: CASHRDTTLYEQYF. CDR3 in DNA: TGTGCCAGTCACCGGGACACCACATTGTACGAGCAGTACTTC. V usage is TRBV28 and J usage is TRBJ2-7; perhaps TRBD1 as D (6 bases). Germline CDR1 is MDHEN and CDR2 is SYDVKM. The CDR3 has 14 residues. The germline V and J ends were trimmed by 9 bases and 4 bases, with 19 bases remaining between them.